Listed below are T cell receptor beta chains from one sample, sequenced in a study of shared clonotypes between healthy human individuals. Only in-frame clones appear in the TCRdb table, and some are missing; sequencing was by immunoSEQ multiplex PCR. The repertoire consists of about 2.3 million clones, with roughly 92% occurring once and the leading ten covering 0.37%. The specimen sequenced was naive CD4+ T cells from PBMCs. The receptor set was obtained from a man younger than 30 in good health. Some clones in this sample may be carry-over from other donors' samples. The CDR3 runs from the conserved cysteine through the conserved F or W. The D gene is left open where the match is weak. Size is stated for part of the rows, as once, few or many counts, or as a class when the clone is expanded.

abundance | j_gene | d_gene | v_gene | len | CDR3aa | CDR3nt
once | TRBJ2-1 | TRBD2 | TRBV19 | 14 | CASSIVSGSREQFF | TGTGCCAGTAGTATAGTTAGCGGGAGTCGAGAGCAGTTCTTC
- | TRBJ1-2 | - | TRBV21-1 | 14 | CASSDGQVDYGYTF | TGTGCCAGCAGCGACGGACAGGTAGACTATGGCTACACCTTC
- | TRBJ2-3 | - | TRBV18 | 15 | CASSPGQTGTDTQYF | TGTGCCAGCTCACCAGGGCAGACCGGCACAGATACGCAGTATTTT
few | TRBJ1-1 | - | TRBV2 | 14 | CASRLLLAVTEAFF | TGTGCCAGCAGGCTCCTACTGGCCGTCACTGAAGCTTTCTTT
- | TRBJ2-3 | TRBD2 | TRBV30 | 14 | CAWSREGLPRTQYF | TGTGCCTGGAGTCGGGAGGGCCTTCCTCGCACGCAGTATTTT
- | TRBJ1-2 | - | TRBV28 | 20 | CASSFNLLGGDIPPSYGYTF | TGTGCCAGCAGTTTTAATCTCCTTGGGGGAGATATTCCCCCGTCCTATGGCTACACCTTC
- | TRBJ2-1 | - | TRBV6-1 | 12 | CASGVVYNEQFF | TGTGCCTCAGGGGTCGTTTACAATGAGCAGTTCTTC
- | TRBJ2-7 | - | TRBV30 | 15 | CAWSVLLLRAGPQYF | TGTGCCTGGAGTGTACTCCTTCTCCGGGCCGGGCCCCAGTACTTC
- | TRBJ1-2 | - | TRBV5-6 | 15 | CASSLGGSWGYGYTF | TGTGCCAGCAGCTTGGGGGGCAGCTGGGGCTATGGCTACACCTTC
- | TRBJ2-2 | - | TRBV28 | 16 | CASSSPVHPNTGELFF | TGTGCCAGCAGTTCCCCGGTGCACCCGAACACCGGGGAGCTGTTTTTT
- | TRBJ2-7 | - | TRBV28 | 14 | CASGSTGLGYEQYF | TGTGCCAGCGGATCAACGGGACTGGGCTACGAGCAGTACTTC
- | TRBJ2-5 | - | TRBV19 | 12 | CASSISEETQYF | TGTGCCAGTAGTATATCAGAAGAGACCCAGTACTTC
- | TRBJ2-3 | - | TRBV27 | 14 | CASSYGLRTDTQYF | TGTGCCAGCAGTTACGGACTACGCACAGATACGCAGTATTTT
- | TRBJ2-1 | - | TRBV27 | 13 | CASSLGLYNEQFF | TGTGCCAGCAGTTTAGGGCTTTACAATGAGCAGTTCTTC
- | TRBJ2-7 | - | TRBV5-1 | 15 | CASSLTGSSGYEQYF | TGCGCCAGCAGCTTAACAGGGTCAAGTGGCTACGAGCAGTACTTC